This TCR beta chain was recorded in a study of blood T cell repertoires in COVID-19. Study-wide context: Whether acute or convalescent, the COVID-19 samples came from the United States, Italy and Spain. T cells, B-cell-depleted T cells, or PBMCs supplied cDNA or gDNA.

During active infection, Seattle patients enrolled and were then monitored through disease. V shed 8 bases and J shed 3 bases, with 10 bases lying between them. The CDR3 covers 12 residues. The V gene's germline CDR1 is LNHDA and CDR2 SQIVND (reference sequence). Profiling relied on immunoSEQ multiplex PCR, and the TCRdb table lists in-frame clones only, not all of them. This table has 300,000 to 450,000 clones, roughly 90% appearing once. The sample comprised peripheral blood. The TCR comes from a woman aged 55-69 years with COVID-19, enrolled during active disease. The V gene is TRBV19, the J gene TRBJ1-1; no reliable D call. CDR3 amino acids: CASHTGYTEAFF. The DNA for the CDR3 is TGTGCCAGTCATACTGGTTACACTGAAGCTTTCTTT.